This TCR beta chain emerged from a study of T cell repertoires in MIS-A myocarditis. The V gene lost 3 bases and the J gene lost 6 bases, with 15 bases spanning the gap. Germline V gives CDR1 SGHNT, CDR2 YYREEE (reference sequence). The CDR3 is made up of 14 amino acids. The repertoire was sequenced with immunoSEQ multiplex PCR; TCRdb's copy has only in-frame clones and lacks some. The table shows 14,000 to 15,000 clones, with about 74% occurring only once. J is TRBJ1-2 and V is TRBV5-4; TRBD1 might be the D (6 bases). Sequencing was carried out using left ventricle heart tissue obtained at autopsy. The TCR originated in a man in his late teens or twenties with fulminant myocarditis from multisystem inflammatory syndrome in adults (MIS-A) after COVID-19. As DNA, the CDR3 is TGTGCCAGCAGCTCTAATCAACAGGGAAATGGCTACACCTTC. Its translation is CASSSNQQGNGYTF.